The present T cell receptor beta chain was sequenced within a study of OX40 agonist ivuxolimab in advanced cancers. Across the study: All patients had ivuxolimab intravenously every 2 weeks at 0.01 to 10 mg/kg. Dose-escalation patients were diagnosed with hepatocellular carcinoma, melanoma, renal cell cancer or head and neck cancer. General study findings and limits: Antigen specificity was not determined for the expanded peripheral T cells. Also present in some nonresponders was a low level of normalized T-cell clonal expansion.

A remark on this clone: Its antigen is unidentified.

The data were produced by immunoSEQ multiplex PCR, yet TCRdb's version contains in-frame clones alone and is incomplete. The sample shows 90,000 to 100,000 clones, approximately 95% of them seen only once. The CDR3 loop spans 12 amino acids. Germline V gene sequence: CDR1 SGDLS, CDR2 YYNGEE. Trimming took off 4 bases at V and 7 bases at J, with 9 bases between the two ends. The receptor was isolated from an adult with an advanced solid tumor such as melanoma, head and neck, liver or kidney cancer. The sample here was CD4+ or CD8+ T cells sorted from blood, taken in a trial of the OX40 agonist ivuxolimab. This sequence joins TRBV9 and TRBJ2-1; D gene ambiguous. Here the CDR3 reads CASSPPMNEQFF. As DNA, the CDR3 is TGTGCCAGCAGCCCGCCAATGAATGAGCAGTTCTTC.